These T cell receptor beta chains were read from a single sample in a study of blood T cell repertoires in COVID-19. Produced via immunoSEQ multiplex PCR; TCRdb's table is partial and in-frame only. The top ten hold 25% to 35% of the sample, which has 11,000 to 15,000 clones, approximately 81% seen once. The sample was peripheral blood. These receptors were taken from a human donor in a cohort sampled during active COVID-19. CDR3s include the opening cysteine and the closing phenylalanine or tryptophan. The D gene is left open where the match is weak. Clone size is stated in some rows and not others, as once, few, many or a class when expanded.

J: TRBJ2-1
size: NA
D: TRBD2
V: TRBV4-3
DNA: TGCGCCAGCAGCCAAGATTTGACTAGCGGGAGGGAATACAATGAGCAGTTCTTC
CDR3: CASSQDLTSGREYNEQFF

J: TRBJ2-1
size: NA
D: NA
V: TRBV9
DNA: TGTGCCAGCAGCGTAGGAGGGAGTCTTTCCTACAATGAGCAGTTCTTC
CDR3: CASSVGGSLSYNEQFF

J: TRBJ2-6
size: NA
D: NA
V: TRBV20-1
DNA: TGCAGTGCTAGTCAAGGGGCTGGGGCCAACGTCCTGACTTTC
CDR3: CSASQGAGANVLTF

J: TRBJ2-7
size: NA
D: TRBD1
V: TRBV11-1
DNA: TGTGCCAGCAGACCTACAGGGGTCCACTACGAGCAGTACTTC
CDR3: CASRPTGVHYEQYF

J: TRBJ2-7
size: NA
D: NA
V: TRBV29-1
DNA: TGCAGCGTTGGAGCGGACTACGAGCAGTACTTC
CDR3: CSVGADYEQYF

J: TRBJ1-2
size: NA
D: TRBD1
V: TRBV28
DNA: TGTGCCAGCAGTTGGGGACAGAATGGCTACACCTTC
CDR3: CASSWGQNGYTF

J: TRBJ2-6
size: NA
D: NA
V: TRBV2
DNA: TGTGCCAGCAGTGTCAGGGCTGGTGGGGCCAACGTCCTGACTTTC
CDR3: CASSVRAGGANVLTF

J: TRBJ1-6
size: many
D: NA
V: TRBV7-8
DNA: TGTGCCAGCAGGCGGACTTCCCCGGCAAATTCACCCCTCCACTTT
CDR3: CASRRTSPANSPLHF

J: TRBJ2-7
size: NA
D: TRBD1
V: TRBV6-1
DNA: TGTGCCAGCAGTGACAGGGGGCCCGGGTACGAGCAGTACTTC
CDR3: CASSDRGPGYEQYF

J: TRBJ1-5
size: once
D: NA
V: TRBV3-1/TRBV3-2
DNA: TGTGCCAGCAGCCAGCCGTCGGGAGGTAGCAATCAGCCCCAGCATTTT
CDR3: CASSQPSGGSNQPQHF

J: TRBJ2-7
size: NA
D: TRBD2
V: TRBV10-1
DNA: TGCGCCAGCAGTTCTAGCGGGGGACCGAACTACGAGCAGTACTTC
CDR3: CASSSSGGPNYEQYF

J: TRBJ1-2
size: NA
D: NA
V: TRBV7-8
DNA: TGTGCCAGCAGCTTTGGCGGGAACTATGGCTACACCTTC
CDR3: CASSFGGNYGYTF

J: TRBJ2-5
size: NA
D: NA
V: TRBV24-1
DNA: TGTGCCACCAGTGACCCCGGACAACCCTTCCAAGAGACCCAGTACTTC
CDR3: CATSDPGQPFQETQYF

J: TRBJ2-2
size: NA
D: NA
V: TRBV5-6
DNA: TGTGCCAGCAGCTTGATAGCAGAGTTCACCGGGGAGCTGTTTTTT
CDR3: CASSLIAEFTGELFF

J: TRBJ2-6
size: NA
D: TRBD2
V: TRBV9
DNA: TGTGCCAGCAGCGTTGGGGAGGGGCGTCCTGGGGCCAACGTCCTGACTTTC
CDR3: CASSVGEGRPGANVLTF

J: TRBJ2-7
size: NA
D: TRBD1
V: TRBV9
DNA: TGTGCCAGCAGCGTAGGATTTGAGACAGGGATATACGAGCAGTACTTC
CDR3: CASSVGFETGIYEQYF

J: TRBJ2-5
size: NA
D: NA
V: TRBV9
DNA: TGTGCCAGCAGCATCGGGGCGGGGGCGGGAGAGACCCAGTACTTC
CDR3: CASSIGAGAGETQYF

J: TRBJ2-2
size: NA
D: TRBD1
V: TRBV12-3/TRBV12-4
DNA: TGTGCCAGTTCCAGGGGGACCGGGGAGCTGTTTTTT
CDR3: CASSRGTGELFF

J: TRBJ2-7
size: NA
D: TRBD2
V: TRBV10-3
DNA: TGTGCCATCAGTGAGCCGGGACTAGCGGGGCCTTCCTACGAGCAGTACTTC
CDR3: CAISEPGLAGPSYEQYF

J: TRBJ2-3
size: NA
D: TRBD2
V: TRBV9
DNA: TGTGCCAGCAGCGCTAGCGGGGGGCAAGATACGCAGTATTTT
CDR3: CASSASGGQDTQYF

J: TRBJ2-2
size: NA
D: TRBD2
V: TRBV15
DNA: TGTGCCACCACCTCCCCCCGGCGACTAGCGGGAAAAACCGGGGAGCTGTTTTTT
CDR3: CATTSPRRLAGKTGELFF

J: TRBJ2-3
size: NA
D: NA
V: TRBV6-1
DNA: TGTGCCAGCAGTGAAGAATGGGCGACTACGCAGTATTTT
CDR3: CASSEEWATTQYF

J: TRBJ2-1
size: few
D: TRBD2
V: TRBV5-6
DNA: TGTGCCAGCAGCTTCGGGACTAGCGAGTACAATGAGCAGTTCTTC
CDR3: CASSFGTSEYNEQFF

J: TRBJ2-7
size: NA
D: TRBD1
V: TRBV5-1
DNA: TGCGCCAGCTCCGGACAGGGCTACGAGCAGTACTTC
CDR3: CASSGQGYEQYF

J: TRBJ2-5
size: NA
D: TRBD1
V: TRBV5-6
DNA: TGTGCCAGCAGCTTGGTAGGGGGCGAGACCCAGTACTTC
CDR3: CASSLVGGETQYF

J: TRBJ2-3
size: NA
D: TRBD2
V: TRBV19
DNA: TGTGCCGGTAGTCCCTCGGCTGGGCTAGCGGCCCTCACAGATACGCAGTATTTT
CDR3: CAGSPSAGLAALTDTQYF

J: TRBJ1-4
size: NA
D: NA
V: TRBV24-1
DNA: TGTGCCACCAGTGATCCGGGGGATGAAAAACTGTTTTTT
CDR3: CATSDPGDEKLFF

J: TRBJ1-2
size: NA
D: NA
V: TRBV19
DNA: TGTGCCAGTATATCAGATAACTATGGCTACACCTTC
CDR3: CASISDNYGYTF

J: TRBJ2-1
size: NA
D: NA
V: TRBV10-1
DNA: TGCGCCAGCAGTGAGTTAGTGGGAGATGAGCAGTTCTTC
CDR3: CASSELVGDEQFF

J: TRBJ1-1
size: few
D: NA
V: TRBV5-6
DNA: TGTGCCAGCAGCTTTATGGCAGGGGCGAACACTGAAGCTTTCTTT
CDR3: CASSFMAGANTEAFF

J: TRBJ1-4
size: NA
D: NA
V: TRBV2
DNA: TGTGCCAGCAGTGAGACGGGGAAACTGTTTTTT
CDR3: CASSETGKLFF

J: TRBJ2-7
size: once
D: TRBD1
V: TRBV10-3
DNA: TGTGCCATCAGGGATGGGACAGGGGGGGACGACGAGCAGTACTTC
CDR3: CAIRDGTGGDDEQYF

J: TRBJ1-3
size: NA
D: NA
V: TRBV5-4
DNA: TGTGCCAGCAGCCCACAGGGCTCCTCTGGAAACACCATATATTTT
CDR3: CASSPQGSSGNTIYF

J: TRBJ2-6
size: few
D: NA
V: TRBV9
DNA: TGTGCCAGCAGCGTAGGGGAGGACCCCGCGGGGGCCAACGTCCTGACTTTC
CDR3: CASSVGEDPAGANVLTF

J: TRBJ2-1
size: NA
D: TRBD1
V: TRBV4-3
DNA: TGCGCCAGCAGCCAAGACGGGACAGGGGCCTACAATGAGCAGTTCTTC
CDR3: CASSQDGTGAYNEQFF

J: TRBJ1-5
size: NA
D: NA
V: TRBV25-1
DNA: TGTGCCAGCAGTGACTTCACCAGGGAAGAGAGCAATCAGCCCCAGCATTTT
CDR3: CASSDFTREESNQPQHF

J: TRBJ1-4
size: NA
D: NA
V: TRBV28
DNA: TGTGCCAGCAGTATACAGGGTGCTAATGAAAAACTGTTTTTT
CDR3: CASSIQGANEKLFF

J: TRBJ1-4
size: NA
D: NA
V: TRBV12-3/TRBV12-4
DNA: TGTGCCAGCAGTTTATCAGGGGCCGAAAAACTGTTTTTT
CDR3: CASSLSGAEKLFF

J: TRBJ2-6
size: NA
D: TRBD1
V: TRBV6-2/TRBV6-3
DNA: TGTGCCAGCAGTCGGACAGGGGATGACGGGGCCAACGTCCTGACTTTC
CDR3: CASSRTGDDGANVLTF

J: TRBJ2-1
size: NA
D: TRBD1
V: TRBV6-5
DNA: TGTGCCAGCAGTTACGGGCAGGGGGCATACAATGAGCAGTTCTTC
CDR3: CASSYGQGAYNEQFF

J: TRBJ1-6
size: NA
D: NA
V: TRBV28
DNA: TGTGCCAGCAGCCGGGACACGATCAATTCACCCCTCCACTTT
CDR3: CASSRDTINSPLHF

J: TRBJ2-7
size: NA
D: NA
V: TRBV4-2
DNA: TGTGCCAGCAGCCAAGACTCGGGGTCTCCCTACGAGCAGTACTTC
CDR3: CASSQDSGSPYEQYF

J: TRBJ2-5
size: NA
D: NA
V: TRBV29-1
DNA: TGCAGCGTTGATACTCCAGAGACCCAGTACTTC
CDR3: CSVDTPETQYF

J: TRBJ2-5
size: once
D: TRBD1
V: TRBV28
DNA: TGTGCCAAGGGGGCTCGAGAGACCCAGTACTTC
CDR3: CAKGARETQYF

J: TRBJ2-1
size: NA
D: TRBD1
V: TRBV6-2/TRBV6-3
DNA: TGTGCCAGCAGTTACTCGGGACAGGGAGGCAATGAGCAGTTCTTC
CDR3: CASSYSGQGGNEQFF

J: TRBJ2-1
size: NA
D: TRBD1
V: TRBV6-1
DNA: TGTGCCAGCAGTGGCGGGACAGGGGACTCCTACAATGAGCAGTTCTTC
CDR3: CASSGGTGDSYNEQFF

J: TRBJ2-5
size: NA
D: TRBD2
V: TRBV9
DNA: TGTGCCAGCAGCCTTCAAGTGGGGGGGCAAGAGACCCAGTACTTC
CDR3: CASSLQVGGQETQYF

J: TRBJ2-7
size: NA
D: NA
V: TRBV30
DNA: TGTGCCTGGATGGGGAGCTCCTACGAGCAGTACTTC
CDR3: CAWMGSSYEQYF

J: TRBJ1-2
size: once
D: TRBD1
V: TRBV28
DNA: TGTGCCAGCAGTCAAGGGGGCCCCTATGGCTACACCTTC
CDR3: CASSQGGPYGYTF

J: TRBJ2-6
size: NA
D: TRBD2
V: TRBV7-8
DNA: TGTGCCAGCAGCTTAAGGGTAGCGGGAGCTGGGGCCAACGTCCTGACTTTC
CDR3: CASSLRVAGAGANVLTF